A single sample is the source of the 17 T cell receptor beta chains below, sequenced in a study of tissue T cells after allogeneic stem cell transplantation. Assay: immunoSEQ multiplex PCR; the TCRdb copy retains only in-frame clones and omits some. The sample carries about 4,700 clones, more than 65% recorded once. This specimen was duodenal tissue, taken at autopsy. These receptors were taken from a female patient aged 18 to 55 with steroid-refractory graft-versus-host disease after an allogeneic stem cell transplant. Part of the T cells may come from the graft donor.

The DNA for the CDR3 is TGTGCCAGCAGGAACAGGGGTTGGAGCAATCAGCCCCAGCATTTT. Its translation: CASRNRGWSNQPQHF. The chain employs TRBV2 and TRBJ1-5, with 7 bases identical to TRBD1. The CDR3 extends over 15 amino acids. Germline V lookup: CDR1 SNHLY, CDR2 FYNNEI. V lost 6 bases, J lost 1 base, and 6 bases stayed unmatched.

The chain joins TRBV3-1 (or the pseudogene TRBV3-2) to TRBJ2-7; 10 bases map to TRBD2. The CDR3 spans 14 residues. The germline gives CDR1 LGHDT, CDR2 YNNKEL (reference sequence). After removal of 3 bases from V and 6 bases from J, the junction contained 5 bases not matched to a gene. In nucleotides, the CDR3 is TGTGCCAGCAGCCAGCTAGCGGGAGAGGGCGAGCAGTACTTC. Translated, it gives CASSQLAGEGEQYF.

The V call is TRBV29-1, the J call TRBJ1-2; 8 positions match TRBD1. Germline CDR1 reads SQVTM; CDR2 reads ANQGSEA. V lost 6 bases and J lost 3; bases outside the gene matches: 6. This CDR3 is 13 amino acids long. CDR3 loop: CSVGPGGYYGYTF. The CDR3 nucleotides are TGCAGCGTGGGTCCAGGGGGCTACTATGGCTACACCTTC.

J is TRBJ2-1 and V is TRBV4-1; TRBD2 might be the D (5 bases). The CDR3 consists of 17 residues. Trimming took 0 bases from V and 7 from J, leaving 19 bases between them. The germline V gene encodes CDR1 MGHRA and CDR2 YSYEKL. CDR3: CASSQDKSWSRRNEQFF. The CDR3 DNA reads as TGCGCCAGCAGCCAAGATAAAAGTTGGTCCCGGAGGAATGAGCAGTTCTTC.

Of note for this clone: The junction departs from the called germline gene at one end, perhaps through a read error. The chain joins TRBV2 to TRBJ2-5; D not certain. Germline CDR1 SNHLY, CDR2 FYNNEI. CDR3 length: 14 residues. Here the CDR3 reads CASSEDLFWETQYF. CDR3 nucleotides: TGTGCCAGCAGCGAAGACCTCTTTTGGGAGACCCAGTACTTC.

The chain combines TRBV6-6 with TRBJ1-4; D unresolved. Trimming took off 7 bases at V and 0 bases at J, with 12 bases between the two ends. The CDR3 loop spans 15 amino acids. Per germline, CDR1 MNHNY and CDR2 SVGAGI (reference sequence). CDR3 in amino acids: CASTQWFATNEKLFF. CDR3 sequence (DNA): TGTGCCAGCACCCAATGGTTCGCAACTAATGAAAAACTGTTTTTT.

The chain combines TRBV7-8 with TRBJ2-4, with 7 bases matching TRBD1. CDR3 length equals 17 residues. Germline V gives CDR1 SGHVS, CDR2 FQNEAQ. With V trimmed by 0 bases and J by 3 bases, 8 bases remained unmatched. The CDR3 reads CASSLARTGVNKNIQYF. The CDR3 DNA reads TGTGCCAGCAGCTTAGCTAGGACAGGAGTGAACAAAAACATTCAGTACTTC.

The chain is built from TRBV9 and TRBJ1-6; a weak D match, TRBD1 (5 bases). Germline-derived CDR1 and CDR2 are SGDLS and YYNGEE. V was shortened by 5 bases and J by 9 bases, with 15 bases between the two germline ends. The CDR3 loop spans 14 amino acids. CDR3 sequence (DNA): TGTGCCAGCAGTAGGGGACCGGGGGGTTCACCCCTCCACTTT. Encoded protein: CASSRGPGGSPLHF.

This clone was counted a few times. The chain joins TRBV6-5 to TRBJ1-2; 9 bases align to TRBD1. The V gene's germline CDR1 is MNHEY and CDR2 SVGAGI. The CDR3 extends over 16 amino acids. Trimming took 0 bases from V and 7 from J; bases not matched to a gene: 9. CDR3 sequence (DNA): TGTGCCAGCAGTTACTCGTCCACAGGGGGCGCGGGTGGCTACACCTTC. It translates to CASSYSSTGGAGGYTF.

V and J are TRBV5-4 and TRBJ2-2, with 7 bases aligning to TRBD2. Germline CDR1 is SGHNT and CDR2 is YYREEE (reference sequence). Germline trimming cut 1 base from V and 1 base from J; bases unmatched to any gene: 4. The CDR3 sequence is 16 residues long. In DNA form, the CDR3 reads TGTGCCAGCAGCTTGTCTGGCGGGAGGAACACCGGGGAGCTGTTTTTT. Translating gives CASSLSGGRNTGELFF. Complete variable domain (other parts from reference TRBV5-4 and TRBJ2-2): ETGVTQSPTHLIKTRGQQVTLRCSSQSGHNTVSWYQQALGQGPQFIFQYYREEENGRGNFPPRFSGLQFPNYSSELNVNALELDDSALYLCASSLSGGRNTGELFFGEGSRLTVL.

This clone is deemed hyperexpanded. The V and J genes are TRBV9 and TRBJ2-1; D unresolved. From germline, CDR1 is SGDLS and CDR2 YYNGEE. The V end lost 1 base, the J end lost 6 bases, and 11 bases lay between the germline ends. The CDR3 contains 14 residues. The CDR3 sequence: CASSVRSVTNEQFF. In nucleotides, the CDR3 is TGTGCCAGCAGCGTAAGAAGTGTTACCAATGAGCAGTTCTTC.

V is TRBV2 and J is TRBJ2-7; perhaps TRBD1 as D (6 bases). Per the germline V gene, CDR1 is SNHLY and CDR2 is FYNNEI. The CDR3 sequence is 11 residues long. Trimming removed 10 bases from V and 10 bases from J, with 17 bases in between. The CDR3 DNA reads as TGTGCCATACTCCAGGGGTACGGACAGTACTTC. It specifies CAILQGYGQYF.

This clone was detected a few times. The V and J genes are TRBV27 and TRBJ2-7; the D gene is possibly TRBD2 (5 bases). Germline CDR1 is MNHEY and CDR2 is SMNVEV (reference sequence). This CDR3 spans 13 amino acids. The germline V and J ends were trimmed by 6 bases and 5 bases, with 14 bases remaining between them. DNA for the CDR3: TGTGCCAGCAGACTATGGGGAGTCGACGAGCAGTACTTC. This gives the protein CASRLWGVDEQYF.

This clone counts as medium-sized. The chain joins TRBV6-5 to TRBJ1-2, with a possible D match to TRBD1 (5 bases). V shed 0 bases and J shed 4 bases, with 9 bases lying between them. Germline CDR1 and CDR2: MNHEY and SVGAGI. This CDR3 spans 14 amino acids. The CDR3 sequence: CASSYSSGGYGYTF. CDR3 DNA sequence: TGTGCCAGCAGTTACTCATCCGGGGGCTATGGCTACACCTTC.

In its sample, this clone was seen once. This chain joins TRBV3-1 (or the pseudogene TRBV3-2) and TRBJ2-5; 7 bases are shared with TRBD1. This CDR3 region has 15 residues. Unmatched junction bases numbered 11, after V lost 3 bases and J lost 7 bases. CDR1 and CDR2 from the germline V gene are LGHDT and YNNKEL (reference sequence). This CDR3 reads CASSHQTGRKVTQYF. As DNA, the CDR3 is TGTGCCAGCAGCCATCAGACAGGGCGGAAGGTGACCCAGTACTTC.

The chain recombines TRBV15 with TRBJ1-1; the D gene is possibly TRBD1 (6 bases). The CDR3 covers 15 residues. Trimming took off 5 bases at V and 1 base at J, with 14 bases between the two ends. Germline V CDR1 and CDR2: LNHNV, YYDKDF (reference sequence). The DNA for the CDR3 is TGTGCCACCAGCCATTGGGACACCTGGAACACTGAAGCTTTCTTT. As protein: CATSHWDTWNTEAFF.

This clone is labeled as medium-sized. The chain is built from TRBV19 and TRBJ1-5, with TRBD1 as a possible D gene (5 bases). V dropped 3 bases and J dropped 0 bases, with 9 bases sitting between them. This CDR3 contains 15 residues. Germline CDR1 and CDR2: LNHDA and SQIVND (reference sequence). Here the CDR3 DNA reads TGTGCCAGTAGTATGACAGCAAATAGCAATCAGCCCCAGCATTTT. Encoded protein: CASSMTANSNQPQHF.